The sequence of this TCR beta chain was determined in a study of CD8+ T cells in alopecia areata. After isolation, RNA underwent reverse transcription to generate cDNA as the sequencing template. The data were produced by immunoSEQ multiplex PCR, yet TCRdb's version contains in-frame clones alone and is incomplete. The table records roughly 170,000 clones, 50% to 75% of them present only once. This clone was recorded only once. Germline V gene lookup returns CDR1 MNHEY and CDR2 SVGAGI. This CDR3 comprises 12 residues. V lost 5 bases to trimming and J lost 1 base, with 5 bases between them. Sequencing was performed on CD4+ T cells sorted from blood, taken at week 0. The V call is TRBV6-5, the J call TRBJ1-1; D unresolved. The clonotype was recovered from a human donor with alopecia areata. The CDR3 sequence is CASSLRNTEAFF. CDR3 in DNA: TGTGCCAGCAGTCTACGGAACACTGAAGCTTTCTTT.